These T cell receptor beta chains were read from a single sample in a study of shared clonotypes between healthy human individuals. The table came from immunoSEQ multiplex PCR; TCRdb's copy has only in-frame clones and leaves some out. Altogether about 960,000 clones are present, about 80% being singletons, with the ten largest covering nearly 1.5%. Sequencing used memory CD4+ T cells sorted from blood. The receptor source for this set is a man between 18 and 35 years old in good health. Each CDR3 is given without its conserved first and last residue.

J gene: TRBJ2-3
V gene: TRBV30
CDR3 protein: AWRVGRGTDTQY

J gene: TRBJ1-5
V gene: TRBV5-1
CDR3 protein: ASSSSGQSNQPQH

J gene: TRBJ2-4
V gene: TRBV28
CDR3 protein: ASSFGTGISKNIQY

J gene: TRBJ1-5
V gene: TRBV20-1
CDR3 protein: SAPGWPQH

J gene: TRBJ2-7
V gene: TRBV30
CDR3 protein: AWTRGGLTHEQY

J gene: TRBJ2-3
V gene: TRBV6-5
CDR3 protein: ASSYVLGMDDTQY

J gene: TRBJ2-3
V gene: TRBV5-1
CDR3 protein: ASIGVASTDTQY

J gene: TRBJ2-5
V gene: TRBV7-9
CDR3 protein: ASIPQGLETQY

J gene: TRBJ2-7
V gene: TRBV7-2
CDR3 protein: ASSRSTYEQY

J gene: TRBJ2-6
V gene: TRBV25-1
CDR3 protein: ASSAAGTSGTGANVLT

J gene: TRBJ2-1
V gene: TRBV5-6
CDR3 protein: ASSLGLAGLNEQF

J gene: TRBJ1-5
V gene: TRBV29-1
CDR3 protein: SVQGASNQPQH

J gene: TRBJ2-3
V gene: TRBV5-1
CDR3 protein: ASSQTDRGGDTQY

J gene: TRBJ2-5
V gene: TRBV30
CDR3 protein: AWRGAKETQY

J gene: TRBJ2-2
V gene: TRBV11-2
CDR3 protein: ASSLRLAGGPGELF

J gene: TRBJ2-3
V gene: TRBV27
CDR3 protein: ASSQTGLGLGTQY

J gene: TRBJ1-3
V gene: TRBV30
CDR3 protein: AWSAQISGNTIY

J gene: TRBJ2-2
V gene: TRBV27
CDR3 protein: ASTRKTGELTGELF

J gene: TRBJ2-7
V gene: TRBV6-1
CDR3 protein: ASSPGSSYEQY

J gene: TRBJ2-7
V gene: TRBV7-9
CDR3 protein: ASSLGGSGGYEQY

J gene: TRBJ2-5
V gene: TRBV28
CDR3 protein: ASSLLEQETQY

J gene: TRBJ1-3
V gene: TRBV6-4
CDR3 protein: ASSEQGPGNTIY

J gene: TRBJ2-7
V gene: TRBV28
CDR3 protein: ASAEGLSEQY

J gene: TRBJ2-7
V gene: TRBV5-1
CDR3 protein: ASSFPGYGEQY

J gene: TRBJ2-6
V gene: TRBV28
CDR3 protein: ASSLPGANVLT

J gene: TRBJ2-7
V gene: TRBV14
CDR3 protein: ASSRLLVY

J gene: TRBJ1-1
V gene: TRBV28
CDR3 protein: ASSLLQDGDTEAF

J gene: TRBJ2-1
V gene: TRBV2
CDR3 protein: ASSILAWDPDEQF

J gene: TRBJ1-5
V gene: TRBV7-3
CDR3 protein: ASSLTDQETWPQH

J gene: TRBJ2-1
V gene: TRBV7-8
CDR3 protein: ASSSGPWDEQF

J gene: TRBJ1-4
V gene: TRBV30
CDR3 protein: AWSDLLGEKLF

J gene: TRBJ1-1
V gene: TRBV6-5
CDR3 protein: ASSYLDRGGTEAF